This T cell receptor beta chain was observed in a study of OX40 agonist ivuxolimab in advanced cancers. The repertoire was sequenced with immunoSEQ multiplex PCR; TCRdb's copy has only in-frame clones and lacks some. In the table there are 100,000 or so clones, around nine tenths of which are singletons. This clone was counted once. This specimen was CD4+ or CD8+ T cells sorted from blood, taken in a trial of the OX40 agonist ivuxolimab. This sequence originates from an adult with an advanced solid tumor such as melanoma, head and neck, liver or kidney cancer.

CDR3 in amino acids: CASSESAGGRTDTQYF. CDR3 bases: TGCGCCAGCAGTGAGTCCGCGGGAGGGCGCACAGATACGCAGTATTTT. The rearrangement joins TRBV10-1 to TRBJ2-3; 9 bases line up with TRBD2. The CDR3 length is 16 residues. Trimming at V came to 0 bases and at J to 1 base, leaving 2 bases not matched to a gene. CDR1 is WNHNN and CDR2 is SYGVQD in the germline V gene (reference sequence).